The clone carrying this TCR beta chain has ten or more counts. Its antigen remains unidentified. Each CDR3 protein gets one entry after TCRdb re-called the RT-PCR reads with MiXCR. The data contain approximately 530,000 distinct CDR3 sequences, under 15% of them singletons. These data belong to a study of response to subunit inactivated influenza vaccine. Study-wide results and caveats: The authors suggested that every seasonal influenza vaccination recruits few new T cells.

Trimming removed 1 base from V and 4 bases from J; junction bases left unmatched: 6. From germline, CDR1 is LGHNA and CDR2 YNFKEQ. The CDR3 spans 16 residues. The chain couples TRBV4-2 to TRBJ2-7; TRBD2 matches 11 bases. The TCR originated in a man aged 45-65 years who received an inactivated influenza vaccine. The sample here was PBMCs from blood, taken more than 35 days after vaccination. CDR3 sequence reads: CASSQGPGTSGYEQYF. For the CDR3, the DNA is TGTGCCAGCAGCCAAGGGCCCGGGACTAGCGGATACGAGCAGTACTTC.